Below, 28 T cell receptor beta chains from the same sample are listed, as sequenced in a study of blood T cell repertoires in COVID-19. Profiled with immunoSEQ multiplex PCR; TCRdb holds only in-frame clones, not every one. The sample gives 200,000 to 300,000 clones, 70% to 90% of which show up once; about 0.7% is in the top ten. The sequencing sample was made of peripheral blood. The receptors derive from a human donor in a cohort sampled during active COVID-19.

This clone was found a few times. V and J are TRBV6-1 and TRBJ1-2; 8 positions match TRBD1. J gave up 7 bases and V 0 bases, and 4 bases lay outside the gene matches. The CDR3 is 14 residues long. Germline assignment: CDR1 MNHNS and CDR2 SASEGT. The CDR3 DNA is TGTGCCAGCAGTGAAGCGACAGGGGTTGGTGGCTACACCTTC. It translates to CASSEATGVGGYTF.

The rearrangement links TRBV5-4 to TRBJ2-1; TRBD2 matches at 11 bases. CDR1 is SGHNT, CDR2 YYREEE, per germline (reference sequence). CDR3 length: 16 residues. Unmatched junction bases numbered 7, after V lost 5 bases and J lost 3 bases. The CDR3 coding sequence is TGTGCCAGCAGGCCGGTAGCGGGAGGGAGCTACAATGAGCAGTTCTTC. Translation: CASRPVAGGSYNEQFF.

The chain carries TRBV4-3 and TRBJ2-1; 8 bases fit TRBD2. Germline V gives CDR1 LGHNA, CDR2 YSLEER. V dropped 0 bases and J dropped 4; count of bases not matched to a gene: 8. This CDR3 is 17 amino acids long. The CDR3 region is CASSQDKAGGLYNEQFF. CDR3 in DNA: TGCGCCAGCAGCCAAGATAAGGCGGGAGGACTATACAATGAGCAGTTCTTC.

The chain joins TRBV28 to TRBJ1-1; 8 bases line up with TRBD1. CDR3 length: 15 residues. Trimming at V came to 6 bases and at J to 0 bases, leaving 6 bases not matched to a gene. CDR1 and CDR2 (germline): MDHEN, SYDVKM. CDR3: CASSPRQGLNTEAFF. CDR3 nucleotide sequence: TGTGCCAGCAGCCCACGACAGGGGCTGAACACTGAAGCTTTCTTT.

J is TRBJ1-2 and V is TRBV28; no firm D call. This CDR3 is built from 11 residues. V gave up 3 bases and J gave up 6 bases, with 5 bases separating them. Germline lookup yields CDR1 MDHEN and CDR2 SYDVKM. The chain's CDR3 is CASSFIDGYTF. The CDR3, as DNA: TGTGCCAGCAGTTTTATAGATGGCTACACCTTC.

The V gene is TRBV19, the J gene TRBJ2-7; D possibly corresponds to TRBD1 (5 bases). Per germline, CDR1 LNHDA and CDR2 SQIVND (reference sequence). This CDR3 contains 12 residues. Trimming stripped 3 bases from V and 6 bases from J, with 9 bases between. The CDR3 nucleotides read TGTGCCAGTAGTATCCCAAGGGGCGAGCAGTACTTC. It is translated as CASSIPRGEQYF.

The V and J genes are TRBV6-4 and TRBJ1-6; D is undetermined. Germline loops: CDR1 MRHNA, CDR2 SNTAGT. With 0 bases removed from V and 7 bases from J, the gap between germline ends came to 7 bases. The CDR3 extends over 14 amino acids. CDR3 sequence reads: CASSDSEPNSPLHF. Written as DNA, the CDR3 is TGTGCCAGCAGTGACTCGGAGCCGAATTCACCCCTCCACTTT.

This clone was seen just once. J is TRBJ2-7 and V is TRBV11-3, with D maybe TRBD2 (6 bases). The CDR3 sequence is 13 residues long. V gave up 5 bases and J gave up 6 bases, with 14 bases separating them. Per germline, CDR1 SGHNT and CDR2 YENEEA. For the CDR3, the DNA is TGTGCCAGCAGCCCCGGGGGAACGGGCGAGCAGTACTTC. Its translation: CASSPGGTGEQYF.

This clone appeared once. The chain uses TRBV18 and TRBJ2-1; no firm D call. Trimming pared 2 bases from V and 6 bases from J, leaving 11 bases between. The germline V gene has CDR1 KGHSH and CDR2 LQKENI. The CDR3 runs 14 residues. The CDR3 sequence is CASSPVALANEQFF. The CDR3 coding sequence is TGTGCCAGCTCACCAGTAGCCTTAGCCAATGAGCAGTTCTTC. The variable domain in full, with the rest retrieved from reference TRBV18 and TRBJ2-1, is NAGVMQNPRHLVRRRGQEARLRCSPMKGHSHVYWYRQLPEEGLKFMVYLQKENIIDESGMPKERFSAEFPKEGPSILRIQQVVRGDSAAYFCASSPVALANEQFFGPGTRLTVL.

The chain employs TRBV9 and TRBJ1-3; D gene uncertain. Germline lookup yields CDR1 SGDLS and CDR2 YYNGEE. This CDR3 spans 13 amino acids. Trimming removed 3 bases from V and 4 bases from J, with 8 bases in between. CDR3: CASSGTYGNTIYF. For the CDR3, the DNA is TGTGCCAGCAGCGGAACTTACGGAAACACCATATATTTT.

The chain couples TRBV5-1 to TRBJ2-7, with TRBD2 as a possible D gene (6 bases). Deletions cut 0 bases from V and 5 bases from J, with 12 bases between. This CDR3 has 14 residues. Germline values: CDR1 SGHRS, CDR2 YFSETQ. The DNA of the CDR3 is TGCGCCAGCAGCTTGGAGGGTAGCGGCAACGAGCAGTACTTC. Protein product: CASSLEGSGNEQYF.

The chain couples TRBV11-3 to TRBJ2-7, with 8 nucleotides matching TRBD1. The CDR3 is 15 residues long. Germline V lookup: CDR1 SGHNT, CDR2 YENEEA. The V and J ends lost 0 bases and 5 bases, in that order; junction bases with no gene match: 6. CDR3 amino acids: CASSLDGQGHDEQYF. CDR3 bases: TGTGCCAGCAGCTTAGATGGACAGGGCCATGACGAGCAGTACTTC.

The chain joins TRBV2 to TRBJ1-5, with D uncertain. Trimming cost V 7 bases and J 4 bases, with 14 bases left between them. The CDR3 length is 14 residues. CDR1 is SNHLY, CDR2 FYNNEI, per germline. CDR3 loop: CASNNRQVNQPQHF. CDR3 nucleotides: TGTGCCAGCAATAATCGGCAGGTGAATCAGCCCCAGCATTTT.

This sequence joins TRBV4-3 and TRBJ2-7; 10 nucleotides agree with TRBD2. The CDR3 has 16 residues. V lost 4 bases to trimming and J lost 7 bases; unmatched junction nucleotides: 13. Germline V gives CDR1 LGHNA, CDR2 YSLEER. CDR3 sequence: CASSPSGQGLAREQYF. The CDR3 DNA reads TGCGCCAGCAGCCCGTCTGGACAGGGACTAGCGCGGGAGCAGTACTTC.

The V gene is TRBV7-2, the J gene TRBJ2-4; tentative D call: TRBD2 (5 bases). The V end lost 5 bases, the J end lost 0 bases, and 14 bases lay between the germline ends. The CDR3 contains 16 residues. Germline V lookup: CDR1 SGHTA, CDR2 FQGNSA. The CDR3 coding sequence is TGTGCCAGCAGCCCTCCCGGGATATCAGCCAAAAACATTCAGTACTTC. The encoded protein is CASSPPGISAKNIQYF.

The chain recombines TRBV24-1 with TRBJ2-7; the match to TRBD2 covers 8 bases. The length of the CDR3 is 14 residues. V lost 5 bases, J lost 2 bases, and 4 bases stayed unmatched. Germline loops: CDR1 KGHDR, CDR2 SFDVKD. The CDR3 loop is CATSVVAGPYEQYF. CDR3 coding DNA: TGTGCCACCAGTGTCGTAGCGGGGCCCTACGAGCAGTACTTC.

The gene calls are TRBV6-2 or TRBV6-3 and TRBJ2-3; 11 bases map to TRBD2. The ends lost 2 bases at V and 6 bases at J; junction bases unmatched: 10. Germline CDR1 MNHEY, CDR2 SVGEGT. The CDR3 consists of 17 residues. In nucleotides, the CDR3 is TGTGCCAGCAGTTACCGTCATAGCGGGGGGGATAGGGATACGCAGTATTTT. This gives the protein CASSYRHSGGDRDTQYF.

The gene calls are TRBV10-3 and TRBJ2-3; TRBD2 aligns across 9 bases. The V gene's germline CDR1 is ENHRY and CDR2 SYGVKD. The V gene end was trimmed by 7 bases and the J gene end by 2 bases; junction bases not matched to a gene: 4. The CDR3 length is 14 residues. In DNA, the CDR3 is TGTGCCATCAAGAAGCGGGAGGACACAGATACGCAGTATTTT. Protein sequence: CAIKKREDTDTQYF.

CDR3 bases: TGTGCCAGTAGTATTCGCTTTCTCTGGACAGGGACCACTGAAGCTTTCTTT. It encodes CASSIRFLWTGTTEAFF. The chain carries TRBV19 and TRBJ1-1; 8 nucleotides match TRBD1. Unmatched junction bases numbered 13, after V lost 3 bases and J lost 4 bases. This CDR3 spans 17 amino acids. CDR1 LNHDA and CDR2 SQIVND come from the germline V gene (reference sequence).

This CDR3 is CATSSRLGGYEQYF. The CDR3 region has the DNA TGTGCCACCAGCAGCCGTTTGGGGGGGTACGAGCAGTACTTC. The chain uses TRBV15 and TRBJ2-7; 7 bases fit TRBD2. The CDR3 is 14 amino acids. The germline CDR1 and CDR2 sequences are LNHNV and YYDKDF (reference sequence). Unmatched junction bases numbered 6, after V lost 3 bases and J lost 4 bases. Variable domain in full (rest from reference TRBV15 and TRBJ2-7): DAMVIQNPRYQVTQFGKPVTLSCSQTLNHNVMYWYQQKSSQAPKLLFHYYDKDFNNEADTPDNFQSRRPNTSFCFLDIRSPGLGDTAMYLCATSSRLGGYEQYFGPGTRLTVT.

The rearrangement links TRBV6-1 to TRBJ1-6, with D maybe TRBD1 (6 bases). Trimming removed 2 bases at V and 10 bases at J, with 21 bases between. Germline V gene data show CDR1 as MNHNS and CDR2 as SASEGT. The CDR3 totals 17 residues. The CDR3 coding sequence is TGTGCCAGCAGTGAACCAAAGAGGGGGACCGATCAATCACCCCTCCACTTT. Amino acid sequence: CASSEPKRGTDQSPLHF.

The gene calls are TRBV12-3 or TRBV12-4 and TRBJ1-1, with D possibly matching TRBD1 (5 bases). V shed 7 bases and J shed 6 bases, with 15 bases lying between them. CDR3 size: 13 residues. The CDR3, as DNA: TGTGCCAGCAACCCCGACAGTGGGGCTGAAGCTTTCTTT. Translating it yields CASNPDSGAEAFF.

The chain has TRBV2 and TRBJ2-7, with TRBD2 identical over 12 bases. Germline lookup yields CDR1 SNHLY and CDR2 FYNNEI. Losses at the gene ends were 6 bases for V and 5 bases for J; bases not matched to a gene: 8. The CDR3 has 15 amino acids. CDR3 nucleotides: TGTGCCAGCAGGGCGGGACTAGCGGGCTGGAACGAGCAGTACTTC. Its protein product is CASRAGLAGWNEQYF.

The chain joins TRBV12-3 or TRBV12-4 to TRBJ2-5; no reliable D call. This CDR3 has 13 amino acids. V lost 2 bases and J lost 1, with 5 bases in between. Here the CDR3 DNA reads TGTGCCAGCAGTTTAATCAGCCAAGAGACCCAGTACTTC. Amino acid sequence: CASSLISQETQYF.

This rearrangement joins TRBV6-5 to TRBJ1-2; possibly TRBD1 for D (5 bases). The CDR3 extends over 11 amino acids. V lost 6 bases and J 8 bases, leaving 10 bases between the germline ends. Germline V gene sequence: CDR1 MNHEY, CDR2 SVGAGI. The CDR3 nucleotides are TGTGCCAGCAGCCGAAGGGGAGGCTACACCTTC. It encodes CASSRRGGYTF.

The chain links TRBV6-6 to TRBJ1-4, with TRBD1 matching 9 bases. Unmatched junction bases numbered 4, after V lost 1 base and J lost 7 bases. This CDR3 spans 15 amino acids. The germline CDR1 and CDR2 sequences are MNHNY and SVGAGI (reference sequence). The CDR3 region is CASSYYATGGEKLFF. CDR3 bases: TGTGCCAGCAGTTACTATGCGACAGGGGGTGAAAAACTGTTTTTT.

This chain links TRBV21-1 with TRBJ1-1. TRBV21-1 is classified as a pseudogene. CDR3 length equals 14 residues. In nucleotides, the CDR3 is TGTGCCAGCACCCAGGATGGGGAGGACACTGAAGCTTTCTTT. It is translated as CASTQDGEDTEAFF.

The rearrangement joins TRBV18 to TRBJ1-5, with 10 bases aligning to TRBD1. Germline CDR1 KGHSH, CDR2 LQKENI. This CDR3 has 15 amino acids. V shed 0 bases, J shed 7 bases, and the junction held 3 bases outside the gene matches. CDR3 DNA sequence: TGTGCCAGCTCACCACCGGGACAGGGGACCCAGCCCCAGCATTTT. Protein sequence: CASSPPGQGTQPQHF.